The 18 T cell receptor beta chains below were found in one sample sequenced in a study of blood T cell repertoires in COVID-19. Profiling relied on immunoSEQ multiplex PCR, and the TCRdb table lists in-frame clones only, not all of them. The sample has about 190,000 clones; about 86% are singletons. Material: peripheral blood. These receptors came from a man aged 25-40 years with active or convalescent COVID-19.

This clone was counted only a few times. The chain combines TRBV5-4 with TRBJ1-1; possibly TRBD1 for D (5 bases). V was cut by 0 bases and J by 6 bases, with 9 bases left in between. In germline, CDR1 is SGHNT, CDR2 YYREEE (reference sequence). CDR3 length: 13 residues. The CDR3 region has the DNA TGTGCCAGCAGCTTGGTCAGGGACTCTGAAGCTTTCTTT. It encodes CASSLVRDSEAFF.

The CDR3 DNA reads TGTGCCAGCTCGCCGACTAGCGGGAGGGCCGGGCAGTACTTC. Protein product: CASSPTSGRAGQYF. This chain joins TRBV18 and TRBJ2-7; TRBD2 matches 14 bases. The ends lost 6 bases at V and 9 bases at J; junction bases unmatched: 7. Germline-derived CDR1 and CDR2 are KGHSH and LQKENI. The CDR3 is 14 amino acids.

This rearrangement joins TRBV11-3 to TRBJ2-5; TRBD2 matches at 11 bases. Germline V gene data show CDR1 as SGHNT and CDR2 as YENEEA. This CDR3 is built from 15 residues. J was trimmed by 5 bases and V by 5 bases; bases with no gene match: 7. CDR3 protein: CASSGPLAGAETQYF. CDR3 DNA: TGTGCCAGCAGCGGTCCACTAGCGGGAGCTGAGACCCAGTACTTC. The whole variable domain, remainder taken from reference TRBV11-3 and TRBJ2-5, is EAGVVQSPRYKIIEKKQPVAFWCNPISGHNTLYWYLQNLGQGPELLIRYENEEAVDDSQLPKDRFSAERLKGVDSTLKIQPAELGDSAVYLCASSGPLAGAETQYFGPGTRLLVL.

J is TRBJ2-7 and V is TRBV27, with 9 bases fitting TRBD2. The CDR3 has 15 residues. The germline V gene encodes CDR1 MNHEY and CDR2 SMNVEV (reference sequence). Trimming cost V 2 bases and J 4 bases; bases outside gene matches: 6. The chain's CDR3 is CASSLDGTSLYEQYV. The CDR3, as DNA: TGTGCCAGCAGTTTAGACGGGACTAGCCTTTACGAGCAGTACGTC.

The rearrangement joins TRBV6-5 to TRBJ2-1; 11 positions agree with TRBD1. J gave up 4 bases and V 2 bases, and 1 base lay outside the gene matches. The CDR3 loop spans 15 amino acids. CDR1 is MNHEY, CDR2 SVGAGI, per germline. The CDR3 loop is CASSYRDRGYNEQFF. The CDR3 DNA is TGTGCCAGCAGTTACCGGGACAGGGGGTACAATGAGCAGTTCTTC.

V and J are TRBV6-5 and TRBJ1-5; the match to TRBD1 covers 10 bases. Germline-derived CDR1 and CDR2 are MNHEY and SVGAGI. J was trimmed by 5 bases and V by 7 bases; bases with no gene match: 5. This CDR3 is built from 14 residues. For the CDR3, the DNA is TGTGCCAGCATTCCCGGGACAGGGGATCAGCCCCAGCATTTT. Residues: CASIPGTGDQPQHF.

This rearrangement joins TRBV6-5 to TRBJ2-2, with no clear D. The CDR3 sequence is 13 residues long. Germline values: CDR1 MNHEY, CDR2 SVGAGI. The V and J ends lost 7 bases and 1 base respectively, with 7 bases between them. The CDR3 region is CASTMRNTGELFF. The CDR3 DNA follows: TGTGCCAGCACCATGCGGAACACCGGGGAGCTGTTTTTT.

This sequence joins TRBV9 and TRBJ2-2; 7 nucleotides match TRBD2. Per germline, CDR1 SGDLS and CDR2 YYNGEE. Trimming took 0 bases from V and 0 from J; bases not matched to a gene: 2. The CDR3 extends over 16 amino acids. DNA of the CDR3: TGTGCCAGCAGCGTAGGACTAGCACCGAACACCGGGGAGCTGTTTTTT. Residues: CASSVGLAPNTGELFF.

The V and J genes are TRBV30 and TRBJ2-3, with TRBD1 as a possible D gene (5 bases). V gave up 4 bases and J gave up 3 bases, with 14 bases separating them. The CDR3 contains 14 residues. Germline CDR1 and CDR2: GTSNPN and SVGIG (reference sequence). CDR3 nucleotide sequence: TGTGCCTGGATAGACAGCTATTGGACAGATACGCAGTATTTT. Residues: CAWIDSYWTDTQYF.

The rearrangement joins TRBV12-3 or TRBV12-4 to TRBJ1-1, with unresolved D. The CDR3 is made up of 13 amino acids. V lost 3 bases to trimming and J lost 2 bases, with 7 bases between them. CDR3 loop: CASSLEGNTEAFF. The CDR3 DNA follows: TGTGCCAGCAGTTTGGAGGGCAACACTGAAGCTTTCTTT.

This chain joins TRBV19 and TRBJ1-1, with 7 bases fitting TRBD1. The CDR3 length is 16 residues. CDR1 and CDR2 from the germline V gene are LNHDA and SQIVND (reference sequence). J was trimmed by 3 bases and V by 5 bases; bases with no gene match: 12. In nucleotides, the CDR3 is TGTGCCAGTAGTCCCCCAAGGGGGCTGTGGGACACTGAAGCTTTCTTT. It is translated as CASSPPRGLWDTEAFF.

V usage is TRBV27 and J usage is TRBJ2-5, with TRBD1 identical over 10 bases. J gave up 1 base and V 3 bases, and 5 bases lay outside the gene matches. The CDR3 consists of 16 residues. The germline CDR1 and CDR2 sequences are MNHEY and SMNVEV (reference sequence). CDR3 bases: TGTGCCAGCAGTTTGTTCGGGGACAGGGGCCAAGAGACCCAGTACTTC. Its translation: CASSLFGDRGQETQYF.

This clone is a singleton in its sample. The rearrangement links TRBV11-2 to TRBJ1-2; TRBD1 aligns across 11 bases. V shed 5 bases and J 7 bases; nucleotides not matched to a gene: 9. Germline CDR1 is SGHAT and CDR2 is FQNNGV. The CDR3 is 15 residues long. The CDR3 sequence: CASSPDGQGAGGYTF. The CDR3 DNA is TGTGCCAGCAGCCCTGACGGACAGGGGGCTGGTGGCTACACCTTC.

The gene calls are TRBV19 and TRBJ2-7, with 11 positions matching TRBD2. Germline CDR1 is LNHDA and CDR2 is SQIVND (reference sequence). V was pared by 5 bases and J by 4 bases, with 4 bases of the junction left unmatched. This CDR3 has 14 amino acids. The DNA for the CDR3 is TGTGCCAGTAGTTTAGCGGGAGGGCCGTACGAGCAGTACTTC. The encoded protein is CASSLAGGPYEQYF.

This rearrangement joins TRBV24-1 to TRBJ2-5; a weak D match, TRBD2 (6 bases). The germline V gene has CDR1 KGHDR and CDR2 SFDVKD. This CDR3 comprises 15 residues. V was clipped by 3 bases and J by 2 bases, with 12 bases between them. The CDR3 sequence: CATSDAGLLQETQYF. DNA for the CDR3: TGTGCCACCAGTGATGCGGGACTGCTTCAAGAGACCCAGTACTTC.

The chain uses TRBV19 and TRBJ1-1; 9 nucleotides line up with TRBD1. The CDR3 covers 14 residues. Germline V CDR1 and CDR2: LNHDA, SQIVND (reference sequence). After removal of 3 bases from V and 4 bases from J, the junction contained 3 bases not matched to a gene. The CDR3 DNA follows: TGTGCCAGTAGTATTCTGACAGGGGGCACTGAAGCTTTCTTT. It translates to CASSILTGGTEAFF.

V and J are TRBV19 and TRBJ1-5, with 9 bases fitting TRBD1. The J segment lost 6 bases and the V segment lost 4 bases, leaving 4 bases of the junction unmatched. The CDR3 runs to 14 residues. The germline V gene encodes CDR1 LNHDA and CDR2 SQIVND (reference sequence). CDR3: CASSRDRAIQPQHF. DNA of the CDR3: TGTGCCAGTAGTAGGGACAGGGCGATTCAGCCCCAGCATTTT. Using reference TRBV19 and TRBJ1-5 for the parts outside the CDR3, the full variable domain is DGGITQSPKYLFRKEGQNVTLSCEQNLNHDAMYWYRQDPGQGLRLIYYSQIVNDFQKGDIAEGYSVSREKKESFPLTVTSAQKNPTAFYLCASSRDRAIQPQHFGDGTRLSIL.

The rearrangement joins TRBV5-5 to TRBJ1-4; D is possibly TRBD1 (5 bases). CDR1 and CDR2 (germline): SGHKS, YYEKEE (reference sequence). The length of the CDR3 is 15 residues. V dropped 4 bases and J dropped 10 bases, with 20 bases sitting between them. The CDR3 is CASSLRDSAPVKLFF. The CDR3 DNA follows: TGTGCCAGCAGCCTCCGGGACTCAGCTCCCGTAAAACTGTTTTTT.